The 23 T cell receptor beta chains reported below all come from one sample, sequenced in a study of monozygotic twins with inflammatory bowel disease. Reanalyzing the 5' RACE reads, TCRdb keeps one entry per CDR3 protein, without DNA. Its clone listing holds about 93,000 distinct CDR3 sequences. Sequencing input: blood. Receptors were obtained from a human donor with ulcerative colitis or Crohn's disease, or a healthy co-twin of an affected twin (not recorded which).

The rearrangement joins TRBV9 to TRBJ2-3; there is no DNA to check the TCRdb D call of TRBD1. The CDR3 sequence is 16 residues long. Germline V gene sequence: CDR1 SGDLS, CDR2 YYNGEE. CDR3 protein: CASSVVVAGAKDTQYF.

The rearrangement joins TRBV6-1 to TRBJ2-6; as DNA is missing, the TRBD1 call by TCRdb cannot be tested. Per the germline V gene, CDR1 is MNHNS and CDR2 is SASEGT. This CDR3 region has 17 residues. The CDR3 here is CASRIRDRGDGANVLTF.

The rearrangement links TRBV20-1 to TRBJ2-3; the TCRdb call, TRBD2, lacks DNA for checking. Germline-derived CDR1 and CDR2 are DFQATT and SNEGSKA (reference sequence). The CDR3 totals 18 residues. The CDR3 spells CSAREGLWAGGSTDTQYF.

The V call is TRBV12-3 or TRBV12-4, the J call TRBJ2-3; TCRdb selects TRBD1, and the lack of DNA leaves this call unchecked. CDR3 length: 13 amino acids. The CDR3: CASSKTNRGTQYF.

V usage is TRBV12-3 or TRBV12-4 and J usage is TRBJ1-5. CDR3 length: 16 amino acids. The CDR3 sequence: CASSLKGGDSNQPQHF.

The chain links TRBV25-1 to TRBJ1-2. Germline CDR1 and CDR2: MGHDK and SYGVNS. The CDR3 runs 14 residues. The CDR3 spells CASSELAVNYGYTF.

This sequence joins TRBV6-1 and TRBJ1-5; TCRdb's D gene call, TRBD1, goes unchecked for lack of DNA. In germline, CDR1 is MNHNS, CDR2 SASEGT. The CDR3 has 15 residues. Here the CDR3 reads CASSARTGQNQPQHF.

The CDR3 loop reads CSASALGTKKETQYF. This chain connects TRBV20-1 to TRBJ2-5; lacking DNA, the TRBD2 call made by TCRdb goes unchecked. From germline, CDR1 is DFQATT and CDR2 SNEGSKA (reference sequence). The CDR3 is 15 residues long.

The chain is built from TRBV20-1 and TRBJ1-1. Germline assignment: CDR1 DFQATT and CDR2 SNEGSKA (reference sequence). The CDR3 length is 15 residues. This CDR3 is CSASQGGGMNTEAFF.

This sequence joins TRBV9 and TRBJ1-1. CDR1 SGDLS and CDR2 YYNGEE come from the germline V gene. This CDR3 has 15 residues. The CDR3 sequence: CASSREFAMNTEAFF.

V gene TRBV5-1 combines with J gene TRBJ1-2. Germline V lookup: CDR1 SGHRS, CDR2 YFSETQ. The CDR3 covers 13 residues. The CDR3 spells CASSLGPTGGYTF.

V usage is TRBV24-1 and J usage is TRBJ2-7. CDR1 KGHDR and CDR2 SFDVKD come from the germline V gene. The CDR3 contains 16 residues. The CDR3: CATSASHTVYPYEQYF.

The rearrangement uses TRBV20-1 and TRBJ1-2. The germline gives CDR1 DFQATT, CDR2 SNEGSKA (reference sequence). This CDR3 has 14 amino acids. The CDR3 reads CSPEVSIGNYGYTF.

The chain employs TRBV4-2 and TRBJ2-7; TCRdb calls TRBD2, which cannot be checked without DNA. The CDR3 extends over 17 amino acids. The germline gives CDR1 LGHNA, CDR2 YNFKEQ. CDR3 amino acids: CASSLTAASAGRYEQYF.

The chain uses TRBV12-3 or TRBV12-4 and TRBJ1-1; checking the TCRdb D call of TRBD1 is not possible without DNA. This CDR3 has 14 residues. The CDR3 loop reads CASSLGRGLTEAFF.

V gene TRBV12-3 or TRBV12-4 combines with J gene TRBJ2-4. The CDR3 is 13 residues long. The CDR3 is CASSLGERNIQYF.

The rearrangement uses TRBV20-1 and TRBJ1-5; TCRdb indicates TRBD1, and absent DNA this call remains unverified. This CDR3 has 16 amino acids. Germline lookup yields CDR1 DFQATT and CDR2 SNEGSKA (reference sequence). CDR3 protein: CSARPAWGGSNQPQHF.

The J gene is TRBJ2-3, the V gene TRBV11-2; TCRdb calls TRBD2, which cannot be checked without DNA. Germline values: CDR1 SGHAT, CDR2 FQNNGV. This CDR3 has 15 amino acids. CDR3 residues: CASSAAGLARDTQYF.

The CDR3 is CASRSEGLDQPQHF. This chain uses TRBV6-6 with TRBJ1-5. Germline V gene data show CDR1 as MNHNY and CDR2 as SVGAGI (reference sequence). The CDR3 runs 14 residues.

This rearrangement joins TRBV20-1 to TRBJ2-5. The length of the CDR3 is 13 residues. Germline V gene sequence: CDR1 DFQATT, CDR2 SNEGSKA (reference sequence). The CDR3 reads CSARLGAEETQYF.

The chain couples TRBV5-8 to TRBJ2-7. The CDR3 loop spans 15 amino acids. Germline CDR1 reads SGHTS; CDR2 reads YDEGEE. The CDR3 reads CASSLAQGVGYEQYF.

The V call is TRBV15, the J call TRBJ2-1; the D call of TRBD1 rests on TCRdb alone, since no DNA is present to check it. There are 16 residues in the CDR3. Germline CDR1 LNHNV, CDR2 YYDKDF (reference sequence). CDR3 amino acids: CATSRARTGFGNEQFF.

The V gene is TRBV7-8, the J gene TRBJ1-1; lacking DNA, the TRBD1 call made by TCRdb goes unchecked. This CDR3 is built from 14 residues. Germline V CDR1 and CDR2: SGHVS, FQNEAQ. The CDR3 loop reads CASSIRAGGMRAFF. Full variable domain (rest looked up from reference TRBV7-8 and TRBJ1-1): GAGVSQSPRYKVAKRGQDVALRCDPISGHVSLFWYQQALGQGPEFLTYFQNEAQLDKSGLPSDRFFAERPEGSVSTLKIQRTQQEDSAVYLCASSIRAGGMRAFFGQGTRLTVV.